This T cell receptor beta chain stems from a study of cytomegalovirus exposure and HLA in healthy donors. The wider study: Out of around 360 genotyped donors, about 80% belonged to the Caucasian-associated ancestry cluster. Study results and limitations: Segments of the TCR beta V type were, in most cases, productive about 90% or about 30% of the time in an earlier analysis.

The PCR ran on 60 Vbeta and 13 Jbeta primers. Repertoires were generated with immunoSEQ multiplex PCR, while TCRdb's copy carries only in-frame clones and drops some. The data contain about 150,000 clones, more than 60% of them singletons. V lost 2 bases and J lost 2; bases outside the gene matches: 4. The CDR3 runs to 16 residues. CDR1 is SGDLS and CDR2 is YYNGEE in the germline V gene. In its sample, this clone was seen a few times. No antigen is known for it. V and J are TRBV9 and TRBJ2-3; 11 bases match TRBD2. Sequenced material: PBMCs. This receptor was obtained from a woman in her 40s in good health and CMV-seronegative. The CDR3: CASSVGTSGDTDTQYF. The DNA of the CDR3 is TGTGCCAGCAGCGTGGGGACTAGCGGAGACACAGATACGCAGTATTTT.